Below, one T cell receptor beta chain is given with its context. Its antigen is not yet known. Base qualities were left out, and no much larger clone turns up one base away. The sample carries other DNA sequences with the same CDR3. The Qiagen DNeasy kit was used to extract genomic DNA both from unsorted PBMCs and from the negatively selected CD4+ and CD8+ fractions. Using primers that anneal to V and J segments, immunoSEQ multiplex PCR amplified the TCR beta CDR3 regions. A synthetic immune receptor repertoire was used to minimize amplification bias, and any remaining bias was removed computationally after sequencing. As for the original processing: Custom Python scripts were used to quantify repertoire diversity as the Shannon entropy index. Unsorted, CD4+ and CD8+ repertoires were analyzed separately, except in combined analyses where CD4+ and CD8+ sequences were merged in silico. A clone counted as expanded when the clone's frequency after treatment rose at least 2-fold relative to C1D1, and clones undetected at baseline were given a pseudocount of 0.5. Singleton clones were defined as clones with 0 or 1 copy at C1D1, and non-singleton clones were defined as clones with 2 or more copies. Clones expanded in unsorted samples were labelled as CD4+, CD8+ or unknown by matching protein sequences in sorted samples from the same patient. Wilcoxon tests on paired samples were used to test changes in diversity from C1D1 to C4D1. TCRdb re-hosts the immuneACCESS table, in-frame sequences only. Its copies lack some clones; in the studies checked, an unresolved V gene accounts for under half of them, and the cause for the rest is not known. V, J and clone size derive from that table, while D and trimming were established from the DNA sequence. The sample profile shows around 42,000 clones; under 75% of them were found once. The top ten hold 2.5% to 3.5% of the sample.

In the paper's terms, the time point label means: cycle 1 day 1 (C1D1), immediately before nivolumab initiation. Every trial patient had relapsed following autologous stem cell transplantation, and prior brentuximab vedotin exposure was what differed among cohorts A, B and C. The trial cohort was composed of 56 patients with relapsed/refractory classical Hodgkin lymphoma, for whom complete response, partial response or progressive disease was recorded as best overall response. In the multi-cohort phase II CheckMate 205 trial, trial patients received single-agent nivolumab. Best overall response was determined by an independent review committee according to the 2007 International Working Group response criteria. Trial PBMCs were collected just before the start of nivolumab (C1D1) and during therapy at cycle 2 day 1 and cycle 4 day 1. Peripheral blood was collected in 8 mL Vacutainer Cell Preparation Tubes, from which PBMCs were isolated by centrifugation and then cryopreserved.

Including cysteine and phenylalanine, the CDR3 has 13 amino acids. Only CDR3 DNA is held: 39 bases, read in frame from base 1. Sequences KGHSH (CDR1) and LQKENI (CDR2) are obtained from the germline V gene. Here V drops 6 bases and J drops 2 bases, and the junction holds 4 bases not matched to any gene. The sample originates from a study of PD-1 blockade in classical Hodgkin lymphoma (dated by TCRdb to 2018 to 2020). Broadly, across the study: Nivolumab dosing was 3 mg/kg intravenously every 2 weeks, continuing until either disease progression or unacceptable toxicity. The study used TCR beta sequencing and CyTOF to define a peripheral blood immune signature of response to PD-1 blockade in classical Hodgkin lymphoma. Overall results and qualifications from the work: Trial patients achieving complete response had baseline diversity similar to newly diagnosed patients, whereas partial responders and progressors had significantly lower diversity. CD4+ but not CD8+ TCR diversity rose significantly by C4D1 (p=0.0027 vs p=0.16), most apparent in complete responders (p=0.02). Diversity was lower in patients who began nivolumab less than 1 year after ASCT, so these patients were left out of later analyses to avoid confounding by immune reconstitution. Newly diagnosed patients were reported to have lower baseline TCR diversity than healthy donors, and relapsed/refractory patients were reported to have lower baseline TCR diversity still. The study was restricted to a single clinical trial cohort, and the causes of repertoire differences, possibly disease activity or prior therapy, were left undefined.

The clonotype comes from a human donor with classical Hodgkin lymphoma. The sequences come from peripheral blood mononuclear cells (PBMCs), collected at baseline. Recombination joined TRBV18 with TRBJ2-7; 7 nucleotides in the junction match TRBD1. This receptor carries the CDR3 CASSRQGTYEQYF. The nucleotides are TGTGCCAGCTCGCGACAGGGAACCTACGAGCAGTACTTC.